The 27 T cell receptor beta chains given below trace back to one sample, sequenced in a study of blood T cell repertoires in COVID-19. The protocol was immunoSEQ multiplex PCR, while the TCRdb copy is restricted to in-frame clones and leaves out a portion. The table lists approximately 250,000 clones, around nine tenths of them singletons. What was sequenced was peripheral blood. The receptors derive from a woman between 55 and 75 years old with COVID-19, enrolled during active disease.

CDR3 DNA sequence: TGTGCCAGCAGTTCACGCACAGGTCTTACCTTC. It translates to CASSSRTGLTF. The rearrangement uses TRBV28 and TRBJ1-2, with a weak D call TRBD1 (5 bases). CDR3 length equals 11 residues. Per germline, CDR1 MDHEN and CDR2 SYDVKM. The germline V and J ends were trimmed by 4 bases and 14 bases, with 14 bases remaining between them.

This chain links TRBV6-2 or TRBV6-3 with TRBJ2-1; perhaps TRBD1 as D (5 bases). The CDR3 is 17 residues long. Germline CDR1 reads MNHEY; CDR2 reads SVGEGT. Trimming removed 2 bases at V and 1 base at J, with 15 bases between. Here the CDR3 reads CASSYGAPSPSYNEQFF. The CDR3 DNA reads as TGTGCCAGCAGTTACGGGGCCCCTTCCCCATCCTACAATGAGCAGTTCTTC.

This clone has just a few counts. This CDR3 reads CATSREAGSSYNEQFF. DNA for the CDR3: TGTGCCACCAGCAGAGAGGCGGGTAGCTCCTACAATGAGCAGTTCTTC. The rearrangement joins TRBV15 to TRBJ2-1; the D gene is possibly TRBD2 (5 bases). The CDR3 length is 16 residues. Germline CDR1 is LNHNV and CDR2 is YYDKDF (reference sequence). Trimming stripped 0 bases from V and 0 bases from J, with 9 bases between.

This clone appeared once. This sequence joins TRBV3-1 (or the pseudogene TRBV3-2) and TRBJ2-6; D is possibly TRBD2 (6 bases). The CDR3 consists of 18 residues. The ends were cut back, 5 bases at V and 2 bases at J, with 19 bases in the middle. CDR1 is LGHDT and CDR2 is YNNKEL in the germline V gene (reference sequence). CDR3 loop: CASSSPRWGVPGANVLTF. The CDR3 DNA is TGTGCCAGCAGCTCCCCCCGGTGGGGGGTCCCTGGGGCCAACGTCCTGACTTTC.

This sequence joins TRBV11-2 and TRBJ2-2, with 8 bases identical to TRBD1. Germline V gives CDR1 SGHAT, CDR2 FQNNGV. The J segment lost 4 bases and the V segment lost 7 bases, leaving 8 bases of the junction unmatched. The CDR3 contains 15 residues. The CDR3 sequence is CASTMTGAITGELFF. The CDR3 DNA follows: TGTGCCAGCACCATGACAGGGGCGATCACCGGGGAGCTGTTTTTT.

CDR3 in DNA: TGTGCTAGTGGCCGCCTGGGCTTGACTAGCGGGGTGACCGGGGAGCTGTTTTTT. It yields the protein CASGRLGLTSGVTGELFF. V gene TRBV12-5 combines with J gene TRBJ2-2; 11 bases are shared with TRBD2. Trimming took 6 bases from V and 5 from J; bases not matched to a gene: 14. This CDR3 is built from 18 residues. The V gene's germline CDR1 is LGHNT and CDR2 FRNRAP. Supplemented by reference TRBV12-5 and TRBJ2-2, the full variable domain reads DARVTQTPRHKVTEMGQEVTMRCQPILGHNTVFWYRQTMMQGLELLAYFRNRAPLDDSGMPKDRFSAEMPDATLATLKIQPSEPRDSAVYFCASGRLGLTSGVTGELFFGEGSRLTVL.

Here the CDR3 reads CASSYSNSQGNFF. CDR3 sequence (DNA): TGTGCCAGCAGTTACTCGAATTCGCAGGGGAATTTCTTT. The chain links TRBV6-6 to TRBJ1-1; tentatively, D is TRBD1 (6 bases). Trimming cost V 0 bases and J 13 bases, with 15 bases left between them. The length of the CDR3 is 13 residues. Germline V lookup: CDR1 MNHNY, CDR2 SVGAGI (reference sequence).

The rearrangement uses TRBV6-4 and TRBJ2-1; 10 bases match TRBD2. CDR1 is MRHNA, CDR2 SNTAGT, per germline. The CDR3 runs 14 residues. V shed 6 bases and J 6 bases; nucleotides not matched to a gene: 5. CDR3: CASSPSGRVNEQFF. The CDR3 DNA reads TGTGCCAGCAGCCCTAGCGGGAGAGTCAATGAGCAGTTCTTC.

The genes are TRBV5-4 and TRBJ1-2; tentatively, D is TRBD1 (5 bases). Trimming left V 2 bases short and J 0 bases short, with 17 bases between. The CDR3 has 17 residues. The V gene's germline CDR1 is SGHNT and CDR2 YYREEE (reference sequence). DNA for the CDR3: TGTGCCAGCAGCTTACCCCTGGGGCAGGAGTCTAACTATGGCTACACCTTC. Translated, it gives CASSLPLGQESNYGYTF.

The V call is TRBV20-1, the J call TRBJ2-7; D is uncertain. CDR3 size: 10 residues. The germline V and J ends were trimmed by 5 bases and 6 bases, with 8 bases remaining between them. Germline V CDR1 and CDR2: DFQATT, SNEGSKA (reference sequence). Here the CDR3 reads CSARLLEQYF. CDR3 coding DNA: TGCAGTGCTCGTCTCCTCGAGCAGTACTTC.

CDR3 residues: CASSHRSGLLETQYF. The CDR3 bases are TGTGCCAGCAGCCATCGTAGCGGGTTATTGGAGACCCAGTACTTC. The gene calls are TRBV3-1 (or the pseudogene TRBV3-2) and TRBJ2-5; 7 bases are a match to TRBD2. The CDR3 sequence is 15 residues long. In germline, CDR1 is LGHDT, CDR2 YNNKEL (reference sequence). Germline trimming cut 3 bases from V and 5 bases from J; bases unmatched to any gene: 9.

Worth noting for this clone: Additional DNA sequences in this sample encode the identical CDR3. The chain carries TRBV28 and TRBJ1-5; TRBD1 agrees at 11 bases. The germline V gene has CDR1 MDHEN and CDR2 SYDVKM. This CDR3 contains 13 residues. J lost 5 bases, V lost 6 bases, and 0 bases had no gene match. CDR3 residues: CASRGQGDQPQHF. The CDR3 DNA sequence: TGTGCCAGCAGGGGACAGGGGGATCAGCCCCAGCATTTT.

The chain has TRBV28 and TRBJ2-5; the D gene is possibly TRBD1 (6 bases). Trimming left V 5 bases short and J 2 bases short, with 15 bases between. The germline V gene has CDR1 MDHEN and CDR2 SYDVKM. This CDR3 spans 15 amino acids. The chain's CDR3 is CASSHMGAEQETQYF. CDR3 nucleotides: TGTGCCAGCAGTCACATGGGGGCAGAACAAGAGACCCAGTACTTC.

This chain links TRBV6-5 with TRBJ2-7; weak D call: TRBD1 (6 bases). Looked up from germline, CDR1 is MNHEY and CDR2 is SVGAGI. The CDR3 consists of 15 residues. Trimming stripped 6 bases from V and 5 bases from J, with 20 bases between. The CDR3, as DNA: TGTGCCAGCAGACACCGCACTCAGGGGTCCCACGAGCAGTACTTC. This sequence encodes CASRHRTQGSHEQYF.

This chain connects TRBV30 to TRBJ2-4; 9 bases fit TRBD1. Unmatched junction bases numbered 11, after V lost 5 bases and J lost 3 bases. Germline CDR1 is GTSNPN and CDR2 is SVGIG (reference sequence). The CDR3 is made up of 16 amino acids. The CDR3 region is CAWHSSGTGYKNIQYF. CDR3 DNA: TGTGCCTGGCACTCCTCCGGGACAGGGTACAAAAACATTCAGTACTTC.

This clone was recorded once. V usage is TRBV30 and J usage is TRBJ2-7; the match to TRBD2 covers 9 bases. The germline V gene encodes CDR1 GTSNPN and CDR2 SVGIG (reference sequence). Germline trimming cut 3 bases from V and 2 bases from J; bases unmatched to any gene: 2. The CDR3 is 13 amino acids. The CDR3: CAWRVAGAYEQYF. Here the CDR3 DNA reads TGTGCCTGGAGAGTAGCGGGGGCCTACGAGCAGTACTTC.

This chain connects TRBV18 to TRBJ2-1; 12 bases are shared with TRBD2. Germline values: CDR1 KGHSH, CDR2 LQKENI. With 3 bases clipped from V and 2 bases from J, the junction kept 11 bases outside the gene matches. This CDR3 contains 19 residues. CDR3 nucleotide sequence: TGTGCCAGCTCACCCCGTGCGGTGACTAGCGGGAGTACCTACAATGAGCAGTTCTTC. As protein: CASSPRAVTSGSTYNEQFF.

The rearrangement links TRBV24-1 to TRBJ2-1, with D tentatively TRBD2 (6 bases). V lost 5 bases and J 7 bases, leaving 20 bases between the germline ends. Germline V gene sequence: CDR1 KGHDR, CDR2 SFDVKD. The CDR3 runs to 16 residues. The CDR3 is CATSANRRAVLNEQFF. The CDR3 DNA reads as TGTGCCACCAGTGCCAACAGGAGGGCGGTGTTGAATGAGCAGTTCTTC.

The CDR3 DNA reads as TGCGCCAGCAGCTTGGGAGGGAACAATCAGCCCCAGCATTTT. Its protein is CASSLGGNNQPQHF. The rearrangement links TRBV5-1 to TRBJ1-5, with D unresolved. This CDR3 comprises 14 residues. V lost 0 bases to trimming and J lost 3 bases, with 7 bases between them. Germline-derived CDR1 and CDR2 are SGHRS and YFSETQ.

This clone showed up just once. The chain combines TRBV5-4 with TRBJ2-7; D gene ambiguous. Germline values: CDR1 SGHNT, CDR2 YYREEE (reference sequence). The V gene lost 0 bases and the J gene lost 0 bases, with 7 bases spanning the gap. The CDR3 consists of 14 residues. CDR3: CASSLDSPSYEQYF. The CDR3, as DNA: TGTGCCAGCAGCTTGGACTCTCCCTCCTACGAGCAGTACTTC. The full variable domain, its missing parts supplied by reference TRBV5-4 and TRBJ2-7, is ETGVTQSPTHLIKTRGQQVTLRCSSQSGHNTVSWYQQALGQGPQFIFQYYREEENGRGNFPPRFSGLQFPNYSSELNVNALELDDSALYLCASSLDSPSYEQYFGPGTRLTVT.

The chain employs TRBV7-8 and TRBJ2-1; 7 positions agree with TRBD1. Germline V lookup: CDR1 SGHVS, CDR2 FQNEAQ. After removal of 5 bases from V and 0 bases from J, the junction contained 7 bases not matched to a gene. The CDR3 sequence is 16 residues long. This CDR3 reads CASSRQTGSSYNEQFF. CDR3 DNA sequence: TGTGCCAGCAGCCGGCAGACAGGGAGCTCCTACAATGAGCAGTTCTTC.

This clone has a handful of counts. The gene calls are TRBV5-6 and TRBJ1-1; D not resolved. Between the trimmed V and J ends, which lost 2 bases and 5 bases, there was a span of 10 bases. The CDR3 length is 13 residues. Germline lookup yields CDR1 SGHDT and CDR2 YYEEEE. In nucleotides, the CDR3 is TGTGCCAGCAGCTTCCGCGCTCGGACTGAAGCTTTCTTT. Encoded protein: CASSFRARTEAFF.

V usage is TRBV6-6 and J usage is TRBJ1-2; no definite D call. This CDR3 comprises 14 residues. V lost 5 bases and J lost 2, with 12 bases in between. The germline V gene encodes CDR1 MNHNY and CDR2 SVGAGI (reference sequence). CDR3 sequence: CASSRGPVNYGYTF. The CDR3 nucleotides are TGTGCCAGCAGTCGAGGGCCGGTGAACTATGGCTACACCTTC.

The chain combines TRBV7-2 with TRBJ1-1, with D tentatively TRBD1 (5 bases). The ends were cut back, 5 bases at V and 1 base at J, with 11 bases in the middle. The CDR3 has 14 residues. CDR1 is SGHTA and CDR2 is FQGNSA in the germline V gene. The CDR3 DNA sequence: TGTGCCAGCAGCCCGACAGCCTCGAACACTGAAGCTTTCTTT. Protein: CASSPTASNTEAFF.

This chain connects TRBV7-2 to TRBJ2-7, with 14 bases aligning to TRBD2. The V gene end was trimmed by 7 bases and the J gene end by 5 bases; junction bases not matched to a gene: 10. Germline assignment: CDR1 SGHTA and CDR2 FQGNSA. The CDR3 is 16 residues long. CDR3 DNA: TGTGCCAGCACCCGGACTAGCGGGAGGTTTATCCACGAGCAGTACTTC. Amino acids: CASTRTSGRFIHEQYF.

V and J are TRBV19 and TRBJ1-4, with 10 bases matching TRBD1. After removal of 1 base from V and 7 bases from J, the junction contained 6 bases not matched to a gene. The germline V gene has CDR1 LNHDA and CDR2 SQIVND (reference sequence). The CDR3 is 16 amino acids. The CDR3 region has the DNA TGTGCCAGTAGTATAGGATCCGGGACAGGGGTTGAAAAACTGTTTTTT. Encoded protein: CASSIGSGTGVEKLFF.

This clone was seen only a few times. The gene calls are TRBV21-1 and TRBJ2-1; the table's D call TRBD2 went unverified against the DNA. TRBV21-1 is a pseudogene locus. CDR3 size: 20 residues. CDR3 in amino acids: CASSKLHSSGKGSSYNEQFF. The CDR3 region has the DNA TGTGCCAGCAGCAAACTACATTCAAGCGGGAAGGGGAGCTCCTACAATGAGCAGTTCTTC.